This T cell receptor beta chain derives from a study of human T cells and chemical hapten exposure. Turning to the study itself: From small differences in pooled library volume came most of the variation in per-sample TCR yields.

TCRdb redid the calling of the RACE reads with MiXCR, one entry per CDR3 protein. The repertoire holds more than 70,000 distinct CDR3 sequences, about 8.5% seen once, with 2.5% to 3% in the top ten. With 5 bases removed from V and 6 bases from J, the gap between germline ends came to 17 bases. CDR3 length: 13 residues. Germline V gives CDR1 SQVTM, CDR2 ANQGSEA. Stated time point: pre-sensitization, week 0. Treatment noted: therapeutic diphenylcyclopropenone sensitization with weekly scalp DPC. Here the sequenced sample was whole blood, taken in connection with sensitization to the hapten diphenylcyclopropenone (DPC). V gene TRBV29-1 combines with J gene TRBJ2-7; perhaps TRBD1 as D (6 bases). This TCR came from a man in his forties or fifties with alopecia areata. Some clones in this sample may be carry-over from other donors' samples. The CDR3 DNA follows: TGCAGCGTTAACGACCAGGGGACGGGCGAGCAGTACGTC. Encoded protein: CSVNDQGTGEQYV.